The clone carrying this TCR beta chain was counted a few times. Its cognate antigen is unknown. The method was immunoSEQ multiplex PCR; TCRdb's version includes in-frame clones alone and lacks a portion of them. Of approximately 360,000 clones listed, roughly 85% are singletons. Germline trimming cut 5 bases from V and 0 bases from J; bases unmatched to any gene: 7. This CDR3 region has 16 residues. Germline CDR1 LGHNT, CDR2 FRNRAP. This record belongs to a study of Ad26.COV2.S vaccination and SARS-CoV-2 variants. Findings and limits, study-wide: Placebo recipients showed lower spike-specific TCR breadth than vaccinees. With respect to non-spike TCR breadth, vaccine and placebo recipients were similar.

Treatment of the sample: about 20 received Ad26.COV2.S at low or high dose, single or two shots; roughly 5 received placebo; per-sample allocation not given. Samples were taken on day 63 after the first vaccine or placebo injection. The sequenced sample was peripheral blood, obtained in a trial of Ad26.COV2.S vaccine versus placebo. The rearrangement uses TRBV12-5 and TRBJ1-3, with 7 nucleotides matching TRBD1. The TCR comes from a person aged 18-65 years who received the Ad26.COV2.S COVID-19 vaccine or a placebo. CDR3 residues: CASGHTGVSSGNTIYF. The CDR3 nucleotides read TGTGCTAGTGGTCATACAGGGGTTAGCTCTGGAAACACCATATATTTT.